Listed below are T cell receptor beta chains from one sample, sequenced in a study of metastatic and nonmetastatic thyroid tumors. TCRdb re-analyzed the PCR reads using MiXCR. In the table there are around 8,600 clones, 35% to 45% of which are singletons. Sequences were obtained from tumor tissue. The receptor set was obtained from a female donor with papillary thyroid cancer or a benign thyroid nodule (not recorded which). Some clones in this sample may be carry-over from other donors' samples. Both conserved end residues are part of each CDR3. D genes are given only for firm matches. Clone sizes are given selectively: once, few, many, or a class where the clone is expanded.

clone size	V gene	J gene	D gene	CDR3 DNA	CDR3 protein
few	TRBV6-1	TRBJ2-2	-	TGTGCCAGAAGTCGGACTAGAGGGGGCCACGGGGAGATGTTTTTT	CARSRTRGGHGEMFF
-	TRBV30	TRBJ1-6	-	TGTGCCTTTCGGCGGGGGCCTCAATCACCCCTCCACTTT	CAFRRGPQSPLHF
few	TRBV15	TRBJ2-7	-	TGTGCCACCATCAGAGATCTGGGCTACGAGCAGTACTTC	CATIRDLGYEQYF
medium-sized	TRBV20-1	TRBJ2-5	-	TGCAGTGCTAGGGATACAGGGAGGGAGACCCAGTACTTC	CSARDTGRETQYF
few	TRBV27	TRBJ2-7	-	TGTGCCAGCAGTTTTAGGGGCCGGGGGAACGAGCAGTACTTC	CASSFRGRGNEQYF
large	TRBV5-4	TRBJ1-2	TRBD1	TGTGCCAGCAGCTTGCGGGGACAGTATGGCTACACCTTC	CASSLRGQYGYTF
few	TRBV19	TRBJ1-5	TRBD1	TGTGCCAGTAGTAGACAGGGTTTCGGCAACCAGCCCCAGCATTTT	CASSRQGFGNQPQHF
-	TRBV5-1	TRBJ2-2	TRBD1	TGCGCCAGCAGCTTGGCCACAGGGGGCACCGGGGAGCTGTTTTTT	CASSLATGGTGELFF
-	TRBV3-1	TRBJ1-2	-	TGTGCCAGCAGCCTGGGTCGGAGTGGCTACACCTTC	CASSLGRSGYTF
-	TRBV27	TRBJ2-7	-	TGTGCCAGCAGTTCGGGGGACAGCAGCTACGAGCAGTACTTC	CASSSGDSSYEQYF
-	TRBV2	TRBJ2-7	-	TGTGCCAGCAGTGACCGGGGTCTCTACGAGCAGTACTTC	CASSDRGLYEQYF
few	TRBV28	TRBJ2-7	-	TGCGCCAGCAGTTCCCAGCGAATCTCCTACGAGCAGTACTTC	CASSSQRISYEQYF
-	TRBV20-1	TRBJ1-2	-	TGCAGTGCTAGAGATGAAGGGCGACAGGAGAGTAACTATGGCTACACCTTC	CSARDEGRQESNYGYTF
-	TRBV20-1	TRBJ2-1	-	TGCAGTGCTAGAGATCGGGGGCGGGTCTACAATGAGCAGTTCTTC	CSARDRGRVYNEQFF
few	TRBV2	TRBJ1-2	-	TGTGCCAGCAGTTCATCCAGGGCAAACTATGGCTACACCTTC	CASSSSRANYGYTF
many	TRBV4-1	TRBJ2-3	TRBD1	TGCGCCAGCAGCCGGGACAGGAGGGATACGCAGTATTTT	CASSRDRRDTQYF
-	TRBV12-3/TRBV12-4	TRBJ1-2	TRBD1	TGTGCCAGCGCCCTGGGACAGGCCGCCTATGGCTACACCTTC	CASALGQAAYGYTF
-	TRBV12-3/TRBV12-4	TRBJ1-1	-	TGTGCCAGCAGTTTAGGGAACAGGGAGGGAGCTTTCTTT	CASSLGNREGAFF
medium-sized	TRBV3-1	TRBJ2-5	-	TGTGCCAGCAGCCAGACTGGGGCGGGGGCGGGAGAGACCCAGTACTTC	CASSQTGAGAGETQYF
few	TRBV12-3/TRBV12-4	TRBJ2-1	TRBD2	TGTGCCAGCAGTTTAGCGCTTACTAGCGGGGGGGCCCATCATCAGTTCTTC	CASSLALTSGGAHHQFF
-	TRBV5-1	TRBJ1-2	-	TGCGCCAGCAGCTTCGACAGCTATGGCTACACCTTC	CASSFDSYGYTF
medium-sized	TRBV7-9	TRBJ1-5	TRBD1	TGTGCCAGCAGCTCCGGACAGGGGGCCGTTCAGCCCCAGCATTTT	CASSSGQGAVQPQHF
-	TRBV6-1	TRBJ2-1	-	TGTGCCAGCAGTGAAAAGGGAGGCGATGAGCAGTTCTTC	CASSEKGGDEQFF
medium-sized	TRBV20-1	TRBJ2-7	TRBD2	TGCAGTGTCTACGGTGGACTAGCGGGGGCTTACGAGCAGTACTTC	CSVYGGLAGAYEQYF
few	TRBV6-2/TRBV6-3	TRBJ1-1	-	TGTGCCAGCAGTTACCGGGACGAATACATGAACACTGAAGCTTTCTTT	CASSYRDEYMNTEAFF
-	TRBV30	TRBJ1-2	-	TGTGCCTGGAGTGTTGGGGCAGGGTCTGGCTACACCTTC	CAWSVGAGSGYTF
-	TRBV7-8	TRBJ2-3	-	TGTGCCAGCAGCTTAGATCCGGGGGCAGATACGCAGTATTTT	CASSLDPGADTQYF